The clone carrying this T cell receptor beta chain has only a few counts. Its antigen is unknown. The source of the sample is a study of cytomegalovirus exposure and HLA in healthy donors. Study-wide findings and caveats: Highest at DRB1 and lowest at HLA-C, TCR association rates differed among HLA loci in a later analysis. A link between a missense DCLRE1C variant and TCR beta V- and J-gene trimming emerged from a later analysis. The listing of roughly 160 TCR beta chains classed them as cytomegalovirus-associated.

PCR amplification relied on 60 Vbeta primers (plus 13 Jbeta primers). Profiling relied on immunoSEQ multiplex PCR, and the TCRdb table lists in-frame clones only, not all of them. The sample consists of more than 90,000 clones, around 76% of them appearing once. CDR1 MNHEY and CDR2 SVGAGI come from the germline V gene. With 6 bases clipped from V and 4 bases from J, the junction kept 7 bases outside the gene matches. This CDR3 comprises 14 residues. This chain joins TRBV6-5 and TRBJ2-7; TRBD1 matches 9 bases. The material sequenced was PBMCs. The source of this sequence is a human donor in good health. The CDR3 loop is CASSPGTGIYEQYF. The CDR3 DNA reads TGTGCCAGCAGCCCCGGGACAGGGATTTACGAGCAGTACTTC.